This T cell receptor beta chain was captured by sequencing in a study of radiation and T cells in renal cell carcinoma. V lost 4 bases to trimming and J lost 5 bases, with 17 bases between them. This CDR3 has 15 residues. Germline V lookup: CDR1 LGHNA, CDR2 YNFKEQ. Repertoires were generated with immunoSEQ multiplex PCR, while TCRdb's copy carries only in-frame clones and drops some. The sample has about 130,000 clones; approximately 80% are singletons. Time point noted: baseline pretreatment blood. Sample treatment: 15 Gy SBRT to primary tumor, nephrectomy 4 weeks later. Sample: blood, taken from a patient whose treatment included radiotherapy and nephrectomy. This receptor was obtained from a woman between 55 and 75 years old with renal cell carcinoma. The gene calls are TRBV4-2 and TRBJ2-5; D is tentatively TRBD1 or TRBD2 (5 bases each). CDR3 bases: TGTGCCAGCAGCCTTTCCCCGGGGCTAGGGGAGACCCAGTACTTC. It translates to CASSLSPGLGETQYF.